This T cell receptor (beta chain) was found in a study of blood T cell repertoires in COVID-19. On the study more broadly: In each case, the material was cDNA or gDNA derived from T cells, B-cell-depleted T cells, or PBMCs.

V gave up 3 bases and J gave up 4 bases; unmatched junction bases: 5. The length of the CDR3 is 14 residues. CDR1 is MNHEY, CDR2 SMNVEV, per germline (reference sequence). This clone came up once. In the study's own analysis: Amplification with reference gene primers provided the estimates of nucleated cell counts. Measured with immunoSEQ multiplex PCR; TCRdb has only the in-frame clones, and not every one. V, J and clone size are taken as reported in that table, and D and trimming were inferred from the DNA itself. The profile shows 200,000 to 250,000 clones, 80% to 85% of them singletons. The chain couples TRBV27 to TRBJ2-7; 8 nucleotides agree with TRBD1. The receptor's source is a woman in her sixties who had recovered from COVID-19. What was sequenced was peripheral blood. Here the CDR3 reads CASSFSGTGYEQYF. The CDR3 nucleotides read TGTGCCAGCAGTTTTTCCGGGACAGGATACGAGCAGTACTTC.